The entry below describes one T cell receptor (beta chain). The data are from a study of OX40 agonist ivuxolimab in advanced cancers. Profiled with immunoSEQ multiplex PCR; TCRdb holds only in-frame clones, not every one. Found here are under 100,000 clones, over 70% of them singletons; the top ten hold 4.6%. Germline CDR1 is MGHRA and CDR2 is YSYEKL. The CDR3 consists of 16 residues. V was pared by 1 base and J by 4 bases, with 17 bases between. The receptor comes from an adult with an advanced solid tumor such as melanoma, head and neck, liver or kidney cancer. The material sequenced was CD4+ or CD8+ T cells sorted from blood, taken in a trial of the OX40 agonist ivuxolimab. The chain employs TRBV4-1 and TRBJ2-7, with D perhaps matching TRBD1 or TRBD2 (6 bases each). In DNA, the CDR3 is TGCGCCAGCAGCCAAGGAGGAGGCCAGGGGAGGTACGAGCAGTACTTC. Translating gives CASSQGGGQGRYEQYF.